The present TCR beta chain was sequenced within a study of T cells in Graves' hyperthyroidism and ophthalmopathy. It was RNA transcripts that yielded the amplified TCR beta CDR3 regions. Carried out on the TCR CDR3, a first-round RT-PCR used the HTBI primer set. TCRdb re-called the multiplex PCR reads with MiXCR, one entry per CDR3 protein. This table holds 250,000 to 350,000 distinct CDR3 sequences, 15% to 20% found once. The V end lost 0 bases, the J end lost 3 bases, and 14 bases lay between the germline ends. CDR3 size: 16 residues. The V gene's germline CDR1 is LNHDA and CDR2 SQIVND (reference sequence).

The chain joins TRBV19 to TRBJ1-1; perhaps TRBD1 as D (5 bases). This TCR came from a woman in her sixties or seventies with Graves' ophthalmopathy. Specimen: blood. The CDR3 region is CASSIDLGRRDTEAFF. The CDR3 region has the DNA TGTGCCAGTAGTATAGATCTGGGACGGCGGGACACTGAAGCTTTCTTT.